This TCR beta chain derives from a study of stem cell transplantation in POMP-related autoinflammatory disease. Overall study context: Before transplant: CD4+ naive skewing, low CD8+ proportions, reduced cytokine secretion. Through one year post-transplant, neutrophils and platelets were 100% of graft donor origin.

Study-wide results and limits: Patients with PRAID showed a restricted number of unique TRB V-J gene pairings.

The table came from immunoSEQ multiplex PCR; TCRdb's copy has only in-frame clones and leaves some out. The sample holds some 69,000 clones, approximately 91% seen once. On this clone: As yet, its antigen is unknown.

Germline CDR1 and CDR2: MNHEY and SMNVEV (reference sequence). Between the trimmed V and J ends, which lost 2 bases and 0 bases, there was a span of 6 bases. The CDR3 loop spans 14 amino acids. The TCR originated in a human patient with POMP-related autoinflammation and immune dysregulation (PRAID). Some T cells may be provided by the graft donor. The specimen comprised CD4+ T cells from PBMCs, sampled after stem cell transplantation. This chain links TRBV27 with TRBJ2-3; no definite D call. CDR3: CASSLAESTDTQYF. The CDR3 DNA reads TGTGCCAGCAGTTTAGCGGAAAGCACAGATACGCAGTATTTT.